This TCR beta chain was recovered during a study of shared clonotypes between healthy human individuals. As for this clone: Its antigen is currently unknown.

The assay was immunoSEQ multiplex PCR, and TCRdb's table has in-frame clones only and misses some. The sample contains about 1.1 million clones, around 77% of which appear only once. The germline V gene has CDR1 MDHEN and CDR2 SYDVKM. This CDR3 has 17 residues. The ends were cut back, 4 bases at V and 1 base at J, with 17 bases in the middle. Donation came from healthy HIV-negative adults that had no recent acute infections or vaccinations. It was into CD45RA+ naive and CD45RA-negative memory subsets that the CD4+ cells were split. Findings of the study overall: The study found 4.5% to 6% of naive CD4 clonotypes shared across four donors.

The sequence came from a man between 18 and 35 years old in good health. Some clones in this sample may be carry-over from other donors' samples. The sequencing sample was made of memory CD4+ T cells from PBMCs. The subset is: CD45RA-negative fraction. The chain uses TRBV28 and TRBJ2-1; D possibly corresponds to TRBD2 (6 bases). The CDR3 region is CASSSGLWAGSYNEQFF. The DNA of the CDR3 is TGTGCCAGCAGTTCGGGGCTTTGGGCGGGGTCCTACAATGAGCAGTTCTTC.